Sequencing of this T cell receptor beta chain was carried out in a study of blood T cell repertoires in COVID-19. Whole-study context: COVID-19 samples from acute and convalescent phases originated in the United States, Italy and Spain. The cDNA or gDNA used as material had been derived from T cells, B-cell-depleted T cells, or PBMCs.

Source study methods: Reference gene primer amplification gave estimated nucleated cell counts. The data were produced by immunoSEQ multiplex PCR, yet TCRdb's version contains in-frame clones alone and is incomplete. The V and J calls and clone size were taken over from that table, and D and trimming were inferred from the DNA. The sample lists over 250,000 clones; 85% to 90% were seen once. Trimming shortened V by 2 bases and J by 8 bases, and 10 bases separated the two germline ends. The CDR3 is 13 residues long. In assigning cohorts, the study relied on participant-reported clinical history. The sequenced sample was PBMCs or T cells enriched from blood (not recorded which). J is TRBJ1-3 and V is TRBV12-3 or TRBV12-4, with D perhaps TRBD1 (5 bases). The sequence was collected from a woman aged 60 to 75 in a cohort exposed to, infected with or recovered from COVID-19 (not recorded which). CDR3 region: CASSLSRADTIYF. Written as DNA, the CDR3 is TGTGCCAGCAGTTTAAGCAGGGCGGACACCATATATTTT.